Listed below are T cell receptor beta chains from one sample, sequenced in a study of blood T cell repertoires in COVID-19. TCRdb's table, derived via immunoSEQ multiplex PCR, lists solely in-frame clones and lacks some. The sample comprises 200,000 to 250,000 clones, approximately 88% of which are singletons, and approximately 3.7% rests with the top ten. The material sequenced was PBMCs or T cells enriched from blood (not recorded which). The receptors here all came from a woman under 40 who had been exposed to COVID-19. Each CDR3 is given with its conserved first and last residue. A D gene is named only where the DNA matches it firmly. The size of a clone is reported for some rows only, either as once, few or many, or as a class for expanded clones.

clone size	D gene	V gene	J gene	CDR3 DNA	CDR3 protein
NA	NA	TRBV4-1	TRBJ1-5	TGCGCCAGCAGCCAAGGCGCTCGAGTCGATCAGCCCCAGCATTTT	CASSQGARVDQPQHF
NA	TRBD2	TRBV10-3	TRBJ2-6	TGTGCCATTCCGGGGGGGTCTGGGGCCAACGTCCTGACTTTC	CAIPGGSGANVLTF
NA	NA	TRBV30	TRBJ1-4	TGTGCCTGGAGAGGACGCTGGACAGAGAATGAAAAACTGTTTTTT	CAWRGRWTENEKLFF
NA	NA	TRBV10-3	TRBJ2-2	TGTGCCATCAGTGCCTTTCCAGAACGGGGCGGGGAGCTGTTTTTT	CAISAFPERGGELFF
NA	TRBD2	TRBV13	TRBJ2-3	TGTGCCAGCAGCTTAGTAGCGGGACGGATTACTAGCACAGATACGCAGTATTTT	CASSLVAGRITSTDTQYF
NA	NA	TRBV25-1	TRBJ2-7	TGTGCCAGCAGTGAAGGGCCGGAGCAGTACTTC	CASSEGPEQYF
NA	NA	TRBV10-1	TRBJ1-3	TGCGCCAGCAGTGAGAAGGAACGGGGGGCTTGGGGAAACACCATATATTTT	CASSEKERGAWGNTIYF
few	TRBD2	TRBV5-1	TRBJ2-7	TGCGCCAGCACAATTAGCGGGAGGATCGGCGACGAGCAGTACTTC	CASTISGRIGDEQYF
NA	NA	TRBV27	TRBJ2-7	TGTGCCAGCAGTTATGGCGGGGAATACGAGCAGTACTTC	CASSYGGEYEQYF
NA	NA	TRBV2	TRBJ1-2	TGTGCCAGCAGCGCGACAGACTCCTATGGCTACACCTTC	CASSATDSYGYTF
NA	TRBD2	TRBV7-3	TRBJ2-7	TGTGCCAGCAGCTTAGCGGGAGCGGGCTACGAGCAGTACTTC	CASSLAGAGYEQYF
NA	TRBD2	TRBV19	TRBJ2-2	TGTGCCAGTAGCCTGGGACTACCGAACACCGGGGAGCTGTTTTTT	CASSLGLPNTGELFF
NA	NA	TRBV24-1	TRBJ2-1	TGTGCCACCAGAACCGGGAGCTACAATGAGCAGTTCTTC	CATRTGSYNEQFF
NA	NA	TRBV11-2	TRBJ2-3	TGTGCCAGCAGCTTAGCAGGCTCTAGCACAGATACGCAGTATTTT	CASSLAGSSTDTQYF
once	TRBD1	TRBV5-6	TRBJ1-1	TGTGCCAGCAACTTCCTTGACAGGGGAGGAGACACTGAAGCTTTCTTT	CASNFLDRGGDTEAFF
few	NA	TRBV5-4	TRBJ2-2	TGTGCCAGCAGCTTGGGGGCAGGGGTAAACACCGGGGAGCTGTTTTTT	CASSLGAGVNTGELFF
NA	NA	TRBV20-1	TRBJ2-3	TGCAGTGCTAGTGCTGGAGTTACGCAGTATTTT	CSASAGVTQYF
few	NA	TRBV28	TRBJ1-2	TGTGCCAGCAGCCATTGGGGGGGCGAGCTGCCGAACTATGGCTACACCTTC	CASSHWGGELPNYGYTF
NA	TRBD1	TRBV6-5	TRBJ1-2	TGTGCCACCCAGGGGGAGAGAGGGGGCAGCTATGGCTACACCTTC	CATQGERGGSYGYTF
NA	TRBD1	TRBV6-5	TRBJ2-4	TGTGCCAGTTCCCTCGGGACAGGGATAAGTAGTGGGTACTTC	CASSLGTGISSGYF
NA	TRBD2	TRBV7-2	TRBJ2-3	TGTGCCAGCAGCTCCCAAGGGGGACTAGCGTGGACAGATACGCAGTATTTT	CASSSQGGLAWTDTQYF
NA	TRBD1	TRBV25-1	TRBJ2-3	TGTGCCAGCAGTGAATACAGGGGGCTGACAGATACGCAGTATTTT	CASSEYRGLTDTQYF
NA	NA	TRBV19	TRBJ2-1	TGTGCCAGTAGTCCGAACGGACAGAAAGCCTACAATGAGCAGTTCTTC	CASSPNGQKAYNEQFF
NA	TRBD2	TRBV2	TRBJ2-3	TGTGCCAGTTGTTTGGGACTAGCTGCATTTGATACGCAGTATTTT	CASCLGLAAFDTQYF
NA	TRBD1	TRBV6-5	TRBJ1-6	TGTGCCAGCAGAGCCGGGACAGCCTTTAATTCACCCCTCCACTTT	CASRAGTAFNSPLHF
NA	NA	TRBV7-9	TRBJ2-1	TGTGCCAGCAGCTCCACCAGCCGCCGGGACAACTACAATGAGCAGTTCTTC	CASSSTSRRDNYNEQFF
NA	NA	TRBV5-6	TRBJ1-1	TGTGCCAGCAGCTTGGCCCTCTCTCAGCTAGTGGGAGGCACTGAAGCTTTCTTT	CASSLALSQLVGGTEAFF
NA	TRBD2	TRBV5-1	TRBJ2-1	TGCGCCAGCAGCTTGGGACTAGCGGATACCAATGAGCAGTTCTTC	CASSLGLADTNEQFF
NA	TRBD2	TRBV6-5	TRBJ2-3	TGTGCCAGCAGTTACCAGGGACTAGCGGGAGATACGCAGTATTTT	CASSYQGLAGDTQYF
NA	TRBD2	TRBV7-9	TRBJ2-7	TGTGCCAGCAGCGCTTGGTTGGGTACTAGCGGGAGCGAGCAGTACTTC	CASSAWLGTSGSEQYF
NA	NA	TRBV5-6	TRBJ2-1	TGTGCCAGCAGCTCACTCGGCGGGGAGCAGTTCTTC	CASSSLGGEQFF
once	NA	TRBV19	TRBJ2-7	TGTGCCAGTAGTATAGGTTGGGTGGGAGCATCCTACGAGCAGTACTTC	CASSIGWVGASYEQYF
NA	NA	TRBV5-3	TRBJ2-1	TGTGCCAGAAGCTTCCCATTTAATGAGCAGTTCTTC	CARSFPFNEQFF
few	NA	TRBV21-1	TRBJ2-1	TGTGCCAGCAGCAAACAGGGGGAGCCCCAGTTCTTC	CASSKQGEPQFF
NA	NA	TRBV2	TRBJ1-2	TGTGCCAGCAGTGCCGACAGGTACTATGGCTACACCTTC	CASSADRYYGYTF
NA	NA	TRBV19	TRBJ1-4	TGTGCCAGTAGTATCTTCGACAGCCCAAACAATGAAAAACTGTTTTTT	CASSIFDSPNNEKLFF
NA	NA	TRBV6-5	TRBJ1-6	TGTGCCAGCAGCACTTCAGGGATGTCGGATTCACCCCTCCACTTT	CASSTSGMSDSPLHF
NA	NA	TRBV18	TRBJ2-6	TGTGCCAGCTCACCGACGGGCTCTGGGGCCAACGTCCTGACTTTC	CASSPTGSGANVLTF
NA	TRBD2	TRBV16	TRBJ2-1	TGTGCCAGCAGCCAATACGGCGGGACTAGCCCCGATGACTCCTACAATGAGCAGTTCTTC	CASSQYGGTSPDDSYNEQFF
NA	NA	TRBV19	TRBJ2-4	TGTGCCAGTAGTCCCCAGGACAGAGGGGCCAAAAACATTCAGTACTTC	CASSPQDRGAKNIQYF
NA	TRBD2	TRBV6-1	TRBJ2-3	TGTGCCAGCAGTGAACAACTAGCGGGAGGGGGAGATACGCAGTATTTT	CASSEQLAGGGDTQYF
NA	TRBD2	TRBV3-1/TRBV3-2	TRBJ2-2	TGTGCCAGCAGCCAAGCAATCGGGAGGGTGACCGGGGAGCTGTTTTTT	CASSQAIGRVTGELFF
NA	TRBD2	TRBV10-2	TRBJ2-7	TGCGCCAGCAGCGCCTTAAGCGGGAGACGAGACTACGAGCAGTACTTC	CASSALSGRRDYEQYF
NA	TRBD1	TRBV27	TRBJ2-7	TGTGCGTCAGGGGGTAACTACGAGCAGTACTTC	CASGGNYEQYF
NA	NA	TRBV5-1	TRBJ2-6	TGCGCCAGCAGCGCCTCCCCAGGCTCTGGGGCCAACGTCCTGACTTTC	CASSASPGSGANVLTF
NA	TRBD1	TRBV11-2	TRBJ2-7	TGTGCCAGCAGCTGGGACAGGGGGCCCTACGAGCAGTACTTC	CASSWDRGPYEQYF
NA	NA	TRBV27	TRBJ1-6	TGTGCCAGCAGTCTCCGTTCGGTATCTTATTCACCCCTCCACTTT	CASSLRSVSYSPLHF
NA	TRBD1	TRBV5-6	TRBJ2-5	TGTGCCAGCAGCCCGGACAGGGGTGGACCGGGGACCCAGTACTTC	CASSPDRGGPGTQYF
NA	TRBD1	TRBV6-5	TRBJ2-1	TGTGCCAGCAGCGGACAGGTAAAAAACAATGAGCAGTTCTTC	CASSGQVKNNEQFF